These 21 T cell receptor beta chains were sequenced from one sample in a study of blood T cell repertoires in COVID-19. Clones were sequenced by immunoSEQ multiplex PCR, and TCRdb holds only the in-frame ones, with some missing. The sample includes some 170,000 clones, approximately 80% of them seen just once. Material: PBMCs or T cells enriched from blood (not recorded which). These receptors were collected from a woman aged 50 to 60 who had recovered from COVID-19.

The chain has TRBV7-3 and TRBJ2-5, with 10 bases matching TRBD2. The CDR3 sequence is 16 residues long. Trimming removed 6 bases from V and 5 bases from J; junction bases left unmatched: 12. Germline CDR1 SGHTA, CDR2 FQGTGA. The CDR3 region has the DNA TGTGCCAGCAGACCGGGGCTAGCGGGAGTCGGGGAGACCCAGTACTTC. Its translation: CASRPGLAGVGETQYF.

CDR3 region: CASSRETGISYNEQFF. DNA for the CDR3: TGCGCCAGCAGCCGAGAGACAGGAATCTCCTACAATGAGCAGTTCTTC. The chain links TRBV4-3 to TRBJ2-1; D might be TRBD1 (6 bases). This CDR3 spans 16 amino acids. Germline V gene sequence: CDR1 LGHNA, CDR2 YSLEER. Trimming pared 4 bases from V and 0 bases from J, leaving 13 bases between.

This chain connects TRBV19 to TRBJ1-2; 9 bases agree with TRBD1. Germline CDR1 and CDR2: LNHDA and SQIVND (reference sequence). The V gene end was trimmed by 8 bases and the J gene end by 9 bases; junction bases not matched to a gene: 13. The CDR3 spans 14 residues. The CDR3: CASEGDPGTGSYTF. DNA of the CDR3: TGTGCCAGTGAGGGTGATCCCGGGACAGGGAGCTACACCTTC.

The rearrangement uses TRBV19 and TRBJ2-5, with 7 bases identical to TRBD2. Germline V gene data show CDR1 as LNHDA and CDR2 as SQIVND (reference sequence). Losses at the gene ends were 4 bases for V and 0 bases for J; bases not matched to a gene: 8. The CDR3 has 16 residues. CDR3 sequence reads: CASSTTWGGYQETQYF. CDR3 bases: TGTGCCAGTAGTACCACCTGGGGGGGGTACCAAGAGACCCAGTACTTC.

The chain is built from TRBV6-1 and TRBJ1-1, with D possibly TRBD1 on 6 matching bases. The V and J ends lost 3 bases and 3 bases respectively, with 11 bases between them. Germline assignment: CDR1 MNHNS and CDR2 SASEGT. The CDR3 runs 14 residues. The CDR3 DNA is TGTGCCAGCAGTGAGCAACAGGGATACACTGAAGCTTTCTTT. It is translated as CASSEQQGYTEAFF.

This chain joins TRBV7-6 and TRBJ2-7, with D possibly TRBD1 on 6 matching bases. Germline assignment: CDR1 SGHVS and CDR2 FNYEAQ. The V gene lost 1 base and the J gene lost 6 bases, with 13 bases spanning the gap. There are 14 residues in the CDR3. The CDR3 reads CASSLDLGQREQYF. The CDR3 nucleotides read TGTGCCAGCAGCTTAGACCTAGGACAGCGCGAGCAGTACTTC.

The V and J genes are TRBV27 and TRBJ2-2; 8 bases map to TRBD2. Trimming took 7 bases from V and 6 from J; bases not matched to a gene: 10. The CDR3 is made up of 15 amino acids. Germline values: CDR1 MNHEY, CDR2 SMNVEV (reference sequence). CDR3 sequence reads: CASKTSAGRAGELFF. CDR3 nucleotide sequence: TGTGCCAGCAAGACTAGCGCGGGGAGGGCCGGGGAGCTGTTTTTT.

This chain joins TRBV6-6 and TRBJ1-5; 12 bases map to TRBD1. The CDR3 extends over 15 amino acids. Germline V gives CDR1 MNHNY, CDR2 SVGAGI (reference sequence). Trimming removed 4 bases from V and 7 bases from J; junction bases left unmatched: 5. DNA of the CDR3: TGTGCCAGCAGTTCCGGGACAGGGGGCTGGCAGCCCCAGCATTTT. Amino acid sequence: CASSSGTGGWQPQHF.

This rearrangement joins TRBV27 to TRBJ1-2; 9 bases map to TRBD1. In germline, CDR1 is MNHEY, CDR2 SMNVEV (reference sequence). J gave up 3 bases and V 2 bases, and 7 bases lay outside the gene matches. The CDR3 runs 16 residues. The CDR3 bases are TGTGCCAGCAGTTTAAGGACAGGGGTCTCCTACTATGGCTACACCTTC. As protein: CASSLRTGVSYYGYTF.

The gene calls are TRBV19 and TRBJ1-3; D may be TRBD1 (6 bases). This CDR3 is 17 amino acids long. Germline V gene sequence: CDR1 LNHDA, CDR2 SQIVND (reference sequence). The ends were cut back, 4 bases at V and 2 bases at J, with 18 bases in the middle. The CDR3 sequence: CASSTGQAHSPGNTIYF. DNA of the CDR3: TGTGCCAGTAGTACGGGACAAGCCCATTCGCCTGGAAACACCATATATTTT.

This chain joins TRBV2 and TRBJ2-1, with 13 bases that match TRBD2. Germline V gene data show CDR1 as SNHLY and CDR2 as FYNNEI. The junction had 5 bases not matched to a gene; V was cut back by 5 bases and J by 1 base. This CDR3 is built from 17 residues. The chain's CDR3 is CASSPRTSGRSYNEQFF. The CDR3 nucleotides read TGTGCCAGCAGTCCCCGGACTAGCGGGAGATCCTACAATGAGCAGTTCTTC.

In this sample, this clone turned up a few times. This chain joins TRBV15 and TRBJ2-5; maybe TRBD2 (5 bases). Per germline, CDR1 LNHNV and CDR2 YYDKDF (reference sequence). The CDR3 spans 15 residues. Deletions cut 0 bases from V and 5 bases from J, with 13 bases between. The CDR3: CATSRDVLARETQYF. CDR3 DNA: TGTGCCACCAGCAGAGATGTCCTAGCTCGGGAGACCCAGTACTTC. The full variable domain, its missing parts supplied by reference TRBV15 and TRBJ2-5, is DAMVIQNPRYQVTQFGKPVTLSCSQTLNHNVMYWYQQKSSQAPKLLFHYYDKDFNNEADTPDNFQSRRPNTSFCFLDIRSPGLGDTAMYLCATSRDVLARETQYFGPGTRLLVL.

The chain links TRBV9 to TRBJ2-5; D is undetermined. CDR1 and CDR2 from the germline V gene are SGDLS and YYNGEE. The CDR3 runs to 15 residues. V was cut by 0 bases and J by 1 base, with 10 bases left in between. In DNA, the CDR3 is TGTGCCAGCAGCGTAGGCTTGGTAGCCCAAGAGACCCAGTACTTC. Translating it yields CASSVGLVAQETQYF.

CDR3 DNA: TGTGCCTGGACCAATCTGGGCGAGAATTCACCCCTCCACTTT. It yields the protein CAWTNLGENSPLHF. The chain carries TRBV30 and TRBJ1-6; D is ambiguous. Germline CDR1 is GTSNPN and CDR2 is SVGIG (reference sequence). Trimming cost V 4 bases and J 7 bases, with 14 bases left between them. The CDR3 loop spans 14 amino acids.

This sequence joins TRBV5-5 and TRBJ2-7; 8 bases are shared with TRBD2. V lost 5 bases to trimming and J lost 3 bases; unmatched junction nucleotides: 13. In germline, CDR1 is SGHKS, CDR2 YYEKEE (reference sequence). This CDR3 has 16 residues. CDR3 residues: CASSSIVSGTGYEQYF. The CDR3 DNA is TGTGCCAGCAGTAGTATAGTTAGCGGGACGGGCTACGAGCAGTACTTC.

CDR3 loop: CSAHRAGGYTF. The DNA of the CDR3 is TGCAGTGCTCACAGGGCTGGTGGCTACACCTTC. The gene calls are TRBV20-1 and TRBJ1-2, with TRBD1 as a possible D gene (6 bases). V lost 5 bases, J lost 7 bases, and 11 bases lay in between. Germline CDR1 and CDR2: DFQATT and SNEGSKA (reference sequence). CDR3 length: 11 residues.

V is TRBV27 and J is TRBJ2-2, with 8 positions matching TRBD1. With 6 bases clipped from V and 3 bases from J, the junction kept 15 bases outside the gene matches. CDR1 MNHEY and CDR2 SMNVEV come from the germline V gene (reference sequence). This CDR3 comprises 18 residues. CDR3 DNA: TGTGCCAGCAGGTCAGGCAGGGGGCAAGTGAGTCACACCGGGGAGCTGTTTTTT. Its protein is CASRSGRGQVSHTGELFF.

The chain carries TRBV28 and TRBJ1-1; no definite D call. Trimming shortened V by 5 bases and J by 3 bases, and 7 bases separated the two germline ends. CDR1 and CDR2 (germline): MDHEN, SYDVKM. This CDR3 region has 12 residues. This CDR3 reads CASSTQYTEAFF. CDR3 nucleotide sequence: TGTGCCAGCAGTACACAGTACACTGAAGCTTTCTTT.

The chain employs TRBV15 and TRBJ2-2; D unclear. Trimming shortened V by 1 base and J by 7 bases, and 7 bases separated the two germline ends. The CDR3 consists of 13 residues. Germline CDR1 reads LNHNV; CDR2 reads YYDKDF (reference sequence). CDR3 nucleotides: TGTGCCACCAGCAGAGGAGGTTTCGGGGAGCTGTTTTTT. This encodes CATSRGGFGELFF.

This clone appeared a few times. The chain combines TRBV28 with TRBJ2-2; D might be TRBD1 (6 bases). The ends were cut back, 5 bases at V and 6 bases at J, with 16 bases in the middle. The length of the CDR3 is 15 residues. Looked up from germline, CDR1 is MDHEN and CDR2 is SYDVKM. The CDR3 loop is CASSAAGVGAGELFF. In DNA form, the CDR3 reads TGTGCCAGCAGTGCCGCAGGGGTAGGTGCCGGGGAGCTGTTTTTT.

The V gene is TRBV30, the J gene TRBJ1-2; D is unclear. Germline values: CDR1 GTSNPN, CDR2 SVGIG (reference sequence). Trimming removed 7 bases from V and 0 bases from J, with 6 bases in between. The CDR3 runs to 11 residues. The CDR3 region has the DNA TGTGCCTCCCGAGCTAACTATGGCTACACCTTC. It yields the protein CASRANYGYTF.